The present entry profiles one TCR beta chain with its context. No cognate antigen has been identified for it. No base-level quality is on record; no much larger clone is a single base apart. The sample belongs to a study of blood T cells in healthy people across ages (dated by TCRdb to about 2015). Regarding the study in general: In model experiments, template switching captured about one uniquely barcoded TCR beta cDNA molecule for every two T cells. The study analyzed two additional independent replicas of 1 million unique cDNA reads from the same blood draw for two donors, one aged 18 to 30 and one aged 80 or older. Using deep sequencing normalized with unique cDNA molecular identifiers, the study measured how TCR beta repertoire diversity changes with age. The donors were divided into four age groups: young (average about 16 years), middle-aged (approximately 41), aged (around 67) and long-lived (nearly 85). To avoid experimental bias, donors of different ages were randomly spread across the sequencing lanes.

Libraries came from 5' RACE. The sequencing machine was an Illumina HiSeq 2500. A second PCR of about 6 to 11 cycles was performed with a sample-barcoded 5' primer and a J-beta primer mix. Each TCR beta cDNA molecule received a unique molecular identifier from a template-switch 5' adaptor carrying 12 random nucleotides. Each sample yielded at least 2.5 million CDR3-containing paired-end reads. First-strand cDNA was synthesized from all RNA with the Mint cDNA synthesis kit, primed by a TRBC-specific oligonucleotide. Following uracil-DNA glycosylase treatment, all cDNA underwent a first 18-cycle PCR with the universal primers M1SS and BC2_uni_R. In the source study's methods: Each sample was normalized by randomly selecting 1 million high-quality reads, each carrying a distinct molecular identifier. Instead of being binned into consensus sequences, reads with shared molecular identifiers were discarded. MiTCR, with a Q25 quality threshold and the strictest error-elimination algorithm, was used for CDR3 identification, clonotype clustering and error correction. A nonparametric unseen species model using Euler transformation provided a lower-bound estimate of total TCR beta diversity. TCRdb ran its own pipeline on the public reads, namely fastp trimming at Q25 and MiXCR clone calling, and kept in-frame beta chains. Entries that share a CDR3 protein sequence are merged under the most common genes and DNA. The V and J calls were determined by TCRdb, not by the authors. This sample comprises roughly 1,300,000 distinct CDR3 sequences, almost 60% of them detected only once. The top ten clones comprise over 5% of the sample.

The donors were roughly 39 Caucasian individuals from Russia, aged 6 to 90 years, who were systemically healthy. Around 10 milliliters of peripheral blood were drawn from each donor into EDTA-treated Vacutainer tubes. Ficoll-Paque density-gradient centrifugation was used to isolate PBMCs, with at least 7 million per sample. Trizol reagent was used to extract total RNA from the PBMCs, yielding at least 5.5 micrograms per sample. For every donor, an aliquot of PBMCs went through flow cytometry to measure the percentages of naive CD45RAhigh/CD27high T cells. Study-wide findings and limitations: As age increased, observed TCR beta diversity per million T cells dropped in a roughly linear way, and a significant reduction was already evident by age 40. Estimates of total diversity based on one million sequenced T cells were regarded as lower bounds and as underestimates. The long-lived group showed more naive CD4+ T cells, fewer expanded clones and increased TCR diversity than the aged group, suggesting age selection. Because the CMV infection status of the donors was unknown, age-related changes in expanded clonotypes may potentially have been confounded. Bulk unsorted PBMC profiling prevented conclusive comparison of naive and antigen-experienced compartments. There was a strong correlation between observed TCR beta diversity and the percentage of naive T cells measured by flow cytometry.

Including cysteine and phenylalanine, the CDR3 has 11 amino acids. Only the CDR3 DNA is retained, 33 bases long and in frame from the first base. Cut back by 8 bases and 10 bases, the V and J ends lie 15 bases apart. The CDR1 and CDR2 encoded by the germline V gene (reference sequence) are SEHNR and FQNEAQ. Recombination connected TRBV7-9 to TRBJ2-7, with TRBD1 tentatively as D gene (5 bases match). The receptor was isolated from a man aged 18 to 35 in good health. Input material: blood. The CDR3 region reads CASGDVDSQYF. The DNA sequence is given as TGTGCCAGCGGTGACGTAGACAGCCAGTACTTC.